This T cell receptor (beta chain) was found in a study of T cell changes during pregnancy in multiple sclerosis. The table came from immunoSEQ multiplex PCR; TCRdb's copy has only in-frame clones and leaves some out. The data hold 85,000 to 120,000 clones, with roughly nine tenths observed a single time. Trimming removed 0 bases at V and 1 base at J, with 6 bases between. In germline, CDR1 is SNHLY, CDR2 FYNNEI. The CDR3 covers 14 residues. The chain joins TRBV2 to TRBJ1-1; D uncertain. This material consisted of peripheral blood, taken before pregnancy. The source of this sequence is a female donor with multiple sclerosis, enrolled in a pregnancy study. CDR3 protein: CASSEAARNTEAFF. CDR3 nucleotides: TGTGCCAGCAGTGAAGCGGCTAGGAACACTGAAGCTTTCTTT.